This T cell receptor beta chain was identified in a study of blood T cell repertoires in COVID-19. Of note for this clone: Other nucleotide sequences from this sample produce the same CDR3.

The ends were cut back, 4 bases at V and 2 bases at J, with 9 bases in the middle. This CDR3 region has 13 residues. CDR1 is SGHRS and CDR2 is YFSETQ in the germline V gene. In the original processing: Quantification of nucleated cells was approximated via reference gene primer amplification. The repertoire was sequenced with immunoSEQ multiplex PCR; TCRdb's copy has only in-frame clones and lacks some. Clone size and the V and J calls come from that table; the DNA yielded D and trimming. Of about 250,000 clones listed, about nine tenths are singletons. The source of this sequence is a woman aged 30 to 39 with active or convalescent COVID-19. Specimen: peripheral blood. This sequence joins TRBV5-1 and TRBJ2-5; weak D call: TRBD2 (6 bases). In nucleotides, the CDR3 is TGCGCCAGCAGCCCGGGGGATCAAGAGACCCAGTACTTC. Translating gives CASSPGDQETQYF.